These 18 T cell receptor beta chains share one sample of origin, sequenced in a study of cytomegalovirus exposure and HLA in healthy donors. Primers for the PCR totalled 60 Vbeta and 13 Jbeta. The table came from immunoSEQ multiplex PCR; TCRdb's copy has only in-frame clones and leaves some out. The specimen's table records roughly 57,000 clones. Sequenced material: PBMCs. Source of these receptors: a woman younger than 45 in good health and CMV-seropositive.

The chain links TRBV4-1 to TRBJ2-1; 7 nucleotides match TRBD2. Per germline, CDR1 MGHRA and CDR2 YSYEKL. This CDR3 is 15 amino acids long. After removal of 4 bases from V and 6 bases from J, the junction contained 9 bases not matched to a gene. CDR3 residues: CASSPGLDLVNEQFF. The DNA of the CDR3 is TGCGCCAGCAGCCCCGGACTAGATCTGGTCAATGAGCAGTTCTTC.

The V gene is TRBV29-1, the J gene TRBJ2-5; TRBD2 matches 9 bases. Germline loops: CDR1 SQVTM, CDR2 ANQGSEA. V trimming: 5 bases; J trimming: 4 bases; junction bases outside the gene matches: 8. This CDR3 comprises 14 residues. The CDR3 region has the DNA TGCAGCGTTTGGACTAGCGAGGGGGCAGAGACCCAGTACTTC. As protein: CSVWTSEGAETQYF. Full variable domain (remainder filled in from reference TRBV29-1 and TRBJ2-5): SAVISQKPSRDICQRGTSLTIQCQVDSQVTMMFWYRQQPGQSLTLIATANQGSEATYESGFVIDKFPISRPNLTFSTLTVSNMSPEDSSIYLCSVWTSEGAETQYFGPGTRLLVL.

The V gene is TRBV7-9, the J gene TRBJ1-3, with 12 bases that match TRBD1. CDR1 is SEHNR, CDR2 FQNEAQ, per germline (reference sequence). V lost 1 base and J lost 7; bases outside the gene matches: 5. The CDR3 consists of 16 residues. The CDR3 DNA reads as TGTGCCAGCAGCTTAGTGGGACAGGGGGCTCGGAACACCATATATTTT. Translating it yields CASSLVGQGARNTIYF.

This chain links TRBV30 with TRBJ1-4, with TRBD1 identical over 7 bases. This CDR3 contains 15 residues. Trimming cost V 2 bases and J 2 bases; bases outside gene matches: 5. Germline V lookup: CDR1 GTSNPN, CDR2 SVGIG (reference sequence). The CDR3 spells CAWSRKGGTNEKLFF. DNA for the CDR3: TGTGCCTGGAGTCGAAAAGGGGGCACTAATGAAAAACTGTTTTTT.

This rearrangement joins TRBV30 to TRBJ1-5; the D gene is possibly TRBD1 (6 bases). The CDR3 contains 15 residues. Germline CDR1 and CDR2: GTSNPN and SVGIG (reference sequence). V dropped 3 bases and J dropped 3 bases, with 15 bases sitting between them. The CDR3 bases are TGTGCCTGGAGCCCAAACAGGGTCCCCAATCAGCCCCAGCATTTT. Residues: CAWSPNRVPNQPQHF.

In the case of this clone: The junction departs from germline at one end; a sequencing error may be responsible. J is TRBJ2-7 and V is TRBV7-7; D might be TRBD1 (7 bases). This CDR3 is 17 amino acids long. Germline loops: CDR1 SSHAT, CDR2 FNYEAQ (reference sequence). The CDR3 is CASSLAAYRTGTYEQYF. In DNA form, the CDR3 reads TGTGCTAGCAGCTTAGCGGCTTATCGGACAGGCACCTACGAGCAGTACTTC.

In DNA, the CDR3 is TGCAGCTGCGATAGCGGGGGGATGAGCAATGAGCAGTTCTTC. Translation gives CSCDSGGMSNEQFF. V gene TRBV29-1 combines with J gene TRBJ2-1, with 10 bases that match TRBD2. V shed 8 bases, J shed 6 bases, and the junction held 10 bases outside the gene matches. The CDR3 runs 14 residues. CDR1 is SQVTM and CDR2 is ANQGSEA in the germline V gene.

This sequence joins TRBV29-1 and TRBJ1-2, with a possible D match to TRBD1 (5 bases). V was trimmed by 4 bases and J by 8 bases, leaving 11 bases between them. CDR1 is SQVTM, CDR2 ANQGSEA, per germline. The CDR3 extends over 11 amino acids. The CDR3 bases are TGCAGCGTTGTTGATGGGGGGGGCTACACCTTC. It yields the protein CSVVDGGGYTF.

This CDR3 is CASSYGTGDVEKQYF. DNA for the CDR3: TGTGCCAGCAGTTACGGGACAGGGGACGTCGAAAAGCAGTACTTC. V is TRBV6-5 and J is TRBJ2-5; the match to TRBD1 covers 10 bases. With 2 bases clipped from V and 11 bases from J, the junction kept 11 bases outside the gene matches. There are 15 residues in the CDR3. Looked up from germline, CDR1 is MNHEY and CDR2 is SVGAGI.

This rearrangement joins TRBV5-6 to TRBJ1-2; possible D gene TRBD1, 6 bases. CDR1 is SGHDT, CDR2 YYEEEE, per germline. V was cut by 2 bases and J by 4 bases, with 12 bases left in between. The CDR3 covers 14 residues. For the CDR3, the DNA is TGTGCCAGCAGCTTCAAAGACAGGATCTATGGCTACACCTTC. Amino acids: CASSFKDRIYGYTF. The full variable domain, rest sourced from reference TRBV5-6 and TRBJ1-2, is DAGVTQSPTHLIKTRGQQVTLRCSPKSGHDTVSWYQQALGQGPQFIFQYYEEEERQRGNFPDRFSGHQFPNYSSELNVNALLLGDSALYLCASSFKDRIYGYTFGSGTRLTVV.

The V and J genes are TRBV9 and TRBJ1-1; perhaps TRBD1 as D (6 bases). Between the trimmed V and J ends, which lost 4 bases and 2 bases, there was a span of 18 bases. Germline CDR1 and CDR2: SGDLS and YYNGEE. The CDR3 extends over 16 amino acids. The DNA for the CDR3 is TGTGCCAGCAGCTCCCGAGCCGGGACACAAAACACTGAAGCTTTCTTT. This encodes CASSSRAGTQNTEAFF.

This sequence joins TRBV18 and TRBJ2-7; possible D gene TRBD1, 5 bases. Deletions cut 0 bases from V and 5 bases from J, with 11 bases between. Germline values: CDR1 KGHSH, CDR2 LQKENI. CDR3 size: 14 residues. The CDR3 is CASSPPLDSHEQYF. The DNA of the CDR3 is TGTGCCAGCTCACCACCATTAGACAGCCACGAGCAGTACTTC. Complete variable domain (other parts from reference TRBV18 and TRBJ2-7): NAGVMQNPRHLVRRRGQEARLRCSPMKGHSHVYWYRQLPEEGLKFMVYLQKENIIDESGMPKERFSAEFPKEGPSILRIQQVVRGDSAAYFCASSPPLDSHEQYFGPGTRLTVT.

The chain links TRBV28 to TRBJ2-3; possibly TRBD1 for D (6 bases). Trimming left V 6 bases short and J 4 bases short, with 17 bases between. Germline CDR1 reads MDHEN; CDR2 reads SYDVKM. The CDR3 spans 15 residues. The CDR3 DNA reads TGTGCCAGCAGCCGGGTCAGGGGTCGGGCAGATACGCAGTATTTT. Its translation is CASSRVRGRADTQYF.

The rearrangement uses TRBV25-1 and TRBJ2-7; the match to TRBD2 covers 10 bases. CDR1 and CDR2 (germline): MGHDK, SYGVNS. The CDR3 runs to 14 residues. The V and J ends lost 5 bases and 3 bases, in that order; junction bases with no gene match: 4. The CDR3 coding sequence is TGTGCCAGCAGTCCGGCTAGCGGGGGCTACGAGCAGTACTTC. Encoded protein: CASSPASGGYEQYF.

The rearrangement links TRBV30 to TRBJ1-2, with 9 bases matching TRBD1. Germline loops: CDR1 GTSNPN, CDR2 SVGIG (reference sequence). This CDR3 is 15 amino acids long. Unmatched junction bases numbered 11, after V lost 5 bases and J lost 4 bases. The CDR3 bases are TGTGCCTGGCCCCCGGGACAGGGTATCGCCTATGGCTACACCTTC. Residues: CAWPPGQGIAYGYTF.

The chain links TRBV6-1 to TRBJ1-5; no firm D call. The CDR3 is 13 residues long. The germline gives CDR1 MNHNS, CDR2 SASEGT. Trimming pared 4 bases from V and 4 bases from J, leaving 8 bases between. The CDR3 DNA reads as TGTGCCAGCAGTGCAACGAGTAATCAGCCCCAGCATTTT. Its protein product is CASSATSNQPQHF.

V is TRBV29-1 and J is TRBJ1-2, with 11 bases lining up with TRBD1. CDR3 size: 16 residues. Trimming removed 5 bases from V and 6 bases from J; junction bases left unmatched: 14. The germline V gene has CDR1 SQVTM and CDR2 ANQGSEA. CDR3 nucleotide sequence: TGCAGCGTTCATCTTCGCACCCGGGACAGGGGGGATGGCTACACCTTC. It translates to CSVHLRTRDRGDGYTF.

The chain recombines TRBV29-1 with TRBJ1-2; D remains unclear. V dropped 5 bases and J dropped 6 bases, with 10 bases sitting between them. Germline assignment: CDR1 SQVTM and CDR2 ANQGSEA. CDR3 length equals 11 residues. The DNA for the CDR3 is TGCAGCGTTTCCCACACCCATGGCTACACCTTC. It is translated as CSVSHTHGYTF. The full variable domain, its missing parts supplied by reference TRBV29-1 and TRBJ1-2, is SAVISQKPSRDICQRGTSLTIQCQVDSQVTMMFWYRQQPGQSLTLIATANQGSEATYESGFVIDKFPISRPNLTFSTLTVSNMSPEDSSIYLCSVSHTHGYTFGSGTRLTVV.